The T cell receptor beta chain under discussion was sequenced for a study of siplizumab effects on memory and regulatory T cells. The germline V and J ends were trimmed by 0 bases and 5 bases, with 9 bases remaining between them. This CDR3 is 13 amino acids long. Germline V gene sequence: CDR1 SGDLS, CDR2 YYNGEE. As to this clone: The antigen remains unidentified.

Per individual sample, 85,000 to 100,000 TCR templates were assayed. Method: immunoSEQ multiplex PCR; TCRdb's copy keeps in-frame clones and lacks some. The profile shows more than 75,000 clones, 80% to 95% of them singletons. Broader study findings: Fewer alloreactive sequences mapped to unstimulated CD4+ memory cells under siplizumab. Contribution to the alloresponse seemed major for naive T cells, which also seemed more diverse than memory cells.

This chain links TRBV9 with TRBJ2-7, with D possibly matching TRBD2 (5 bases). The TCR sequence derives from a human donor in good health. Sequencing was carried out using CD8+ T cells sorted from blood. The CDR3 coding sequence is TGTGCCAGCAGCGTAGGCGGGTTCGACGAGCAGTACTTC. As protein: CASSVGGFDEQYF.